These 22 T cell receptor beta chains came from one sample sequenced in a study of early T cells in non-severe SARS-CoV-2 infection. TCRdb processed the 5' RACE reads anew with MiXCR; each CDR3 protein has one entry. The table has 40,000 to 60,000 distinct CDR3 sequences, approximately 12% seen once. Specimen: whole blood. These TCRs come from an adult who was a healthcare worker with PCR-confirmed SARS-CoV-2 infection or an uninfected control (not recorded which).

This clonotype was observed many times. The V and J genes are TRBV28 and TRBJ2-7, with D unresolved. This CDR3 spans 12 amino acids. Trimming removed 6 bases from V and 2 bases from J, with 8 bases in between. Germline V gene data show CDR1 as MDHEN and CDR2 as SYDVKM. The CDR3 DNA is TGTGCCAGCAGGGGTTCTACCTACGAGCAGTACTTC. Amino acids: CASRGSTYEQYF.

The CDR3 DNA follows: TGTGCCAGCAGTTACCGGGGACAGAGCCGGGCTTTCTTT. Protein: CASSYRGQSRAFF. The chain employs TRBV6-2 or TRBV6-3 and TRBJ1-1; TRBD1 aligns across 7 bases. Trimming cost V 2 bases and J 11 bases; bases outside gene matches: 8. This CDR3 region has 13 residues. The germline V gene encodes CDR1 MNHEY and CDR2 SVGEGT.

The rearrangement links TRBV29-1 to TRBJ2-1; D call uncertain. This CDR3 has 10 residues. Germline V gene sequence: CDR1 SQVTM, CDR2 ANQGSEA. V was trimmed by 6 bases and J by 13 bases, leaving 13 bases between them. CDR3 coding DNA: TGCAGCGTCCTCAGAGGACCCCAGTTCTTC. Translation: CSVLRGPQFF.

The rearrangement links TRBV19 to TRBJ2-5; 7 nucleotides align to TRBD2. The V gene end was trimmed by 2 bases and the J gene end by 0 bases; junction bases not matched to a gene: 6. Germline CDR1 LNHDA, CDR2 SQIVND (reference sequence). The CDR3 is made up of 16 amino acids. The CDR3 DNA reads as TGTGCCAGTAGTATATGGCTAGCGGAGTACCAAGAGACCCAGTACTTC. Translating it yields CASSIWLAEYQETQYF. The variable domain in full, completed from reference TRBV19 and TRBJ2-5, reads DGGITQSPKYLFRKEGQNVTLSCEQNLNHDAMYWYRQDPGQGLRLIYYSQIVNDFQKGDIAEGYSVSREKKESFPLTVTSAQKNPTAFYLCASSIWLAEYQETQYFGPGTRLLVL.

This clonotype was picked up many times. The V and J genes are TRBV10-2 and TRBJ2-5; D remains unclear. V was trimmed by 3 bases and J by 4 bases, leaving 3 bases between them. The CDR3 is 11 residues long. Germline values: CDR1 WSHSY, CDR2 SAAADI. The CDR3 reads CASSDGETQYF. The DNA for the CDR3 is TGCGCCAGCAGTGACGGAGAGACCCAGTACTTC.

This clonotype occurred many times. The chain has TRBV15 and TRBJ2-5; D call uncertain. The CDR3 is 13 amino acids. Germline assignment: CDR1 LNHNV and CDR2 YYDKDF (reference sequence). V lost 5 bases, J lost 5 bases, and 12 bases lay in between. This chain's CDR3 is CATSPDPYETQYF. The CDR3 DNA follows: TGTGCCACCAGCCCGGATCCGTATGAGACCCAGTACTTC.

This clonotype has more than one count but fewer than ten. This chain links TRBV12-3 or TRBV12-4 with TRBJ2-7; the D gene is possibly TRBD2 (7 bases). V was pared by 3 bases and J by 3 bases, with 9 bases between. The CDR3 has 13 amino acids. The CDR3 loop is CASSFGGLYEQYF. The DNA for the CDR3 is TGTGCCAGCAGTTTCGGGGGGCTCTACGAGCAGTACTTC.

This clonotype was recorded many times. This CDR3 is CASSWGQGSGANVLTF. The CDR3 DNA reads as TGTGCCAGCAGCTGGGGACAGGGGTCTGGGGCCAACGTCCTGACTTTC. V is TRBV7-2 and J is TRBJ2-6, with 10 positions matching TRBD1. CDR1 and CDR2 from the germline V gene are SGHTA and FQGNSA. The CDR3 covers 16 residues. Trimming took 4 bases from V and 1 from J; bases not matched to a gene: 1.

This clonotype has a count of ten or more. The V call is TRBV11-2, the J call TRBJ1-6; D gene ambiguous. V dropped 6 bases and J dropped 9 bases, with 15 bases sitting between them. The V gene's germline CDR1 is SGHAT and CDR2 FQNNGV. This CDR3 is built from 14 residues. The CDR3 DNA reads TGTGCCAGCAGTCCCTCACCTTCGGGTTCACCCCTCCACTTT. Residues: CASSPSPSGSPLHF.

This chain links TRBV5-4 with TRBJ2-1; perhaps TRBD1 as D (5 bases). Germline-derived CDR1 and CDR2 are SGHNT and YYREEE (reference sequence). The CDR3 extends over 14 amino acids. V was clipped by 3 bases and J by 4 bases, with 11 bases between them. The CDR3, as DNA: TGTGCCAGCAGCTGGAAGGGGCAATACAATGAGCAGTTCTTC. It is translated as CASSWKGQYNEQFF.

In this sample, this clonotype turned up a few times. The V call is TRBV20-1, the J call TRBJ1-5; a possible D gene is TRBD1 (6 bases). The CDR3 runs to 15 residues. CDR1 is DFQATT and CDR2 is SNEGSKA in the germline V gene (reference sequence). Trimming took off 3 bases at V and 9 bases at J, with 21 bases between the two ends. CDR3 sequence: CSARAPGQRTSPQHF. CDR3 in DNA: TGCAGTGCTAGGGCCCCGGGACAAAGGACTTCGCCCCAGCATTTT.

The chain carries TRBV24-1 and TRBJ2-3, with a tentative D call TRBD2 (6 bases). Trimming stripped 9 bases from V and 6 bases from J, with 18 bases between. CDR3 length: 14 amino acids. Germline CDR1 KGHDR, CDR2 SFDVKD. The CDR3 DNA sequence: TGTGCCACCCGTGCTAGCGCCGTCGCCGATACGCAGTATTTT. It specifies CATRASAVADTQYF.

This clonotype was observed at least ten times. The rearrangement joins TRBV27 to TRBJ2-6; 12 bases align to TRBD1. The CDR3 loop spans 18 amino acids. Germline CDR1 MNHEY, CDR2 SMNVEV (reference sequence). Trimming took 3 bases from V and 1 from J; bases not matched to a gene: 4. The CDR3 reads CASSFRGQGASGANVLTF. The CDR3 region has the DNA TGTGCCAGCAGTTTTCGGGGACAGGGGGCGTCTGGGGCCAACGTCCTGACTTTC.

This clonotype was counted only a few times. V is TRBV7-2 and J is TRBJ2-1, with 11 bases identical to TRBD1. Germline CDR1 and CDR2: SGHTA and FQGNSA. CDR3 length: 15 residues. The trim removed 5 bases at V and 7 bases at J, leaving 7 bases unmatched. Written as DNA, the CDR3 is TGTGCCAGCAGCGCCCGGGACAGGGGGTCAAATGAGCAGTTCTTC. Residues: CASSARDRGSNEQFF.

This clonotype was seen a handful of times. This chain connects TRBV6-5 to TRBJ2-3; no clear D. This CDR3 has 14 amino acids. In germline, CDR1 is MNHEY, CDR2 SVGAGI. Deletions cut 7 bases from V and 1 base from J, with 12 bases between. CDR3 amino acids: CASTRGLRTDTQYF. The DNA for the CDR3 is TGTGCCAGCACACGCGGTCTACGCACAGATACGCAGTATTTT.

J is TRBJ2-3 and V is TRBV4-2; 8 bases are shared with TRBD2. The CDR3 runs 16 residues. The V gene's germline CDR1 is LGHNA and CDR2 YNFKEQ. The ends lost 0 bases at V and 5 bases at J; junction bases unmatched: 7. CDR3 loop: CASSQDRAGAGDTQYF. CDR3 DNA sequence: TGTGCCAGCAGCCAAGACCGAGCGGGGGCCGGAGATACGCAGTATTTT.

With regard to this clonotype: A much larger clonotype is one base distant, so this may be a read error. This rearrangement joins TRBV13 to TRBJ2-1; D is undetermined. This CDR3 is 15 amino acids long. The germline gives CDR1 PRHDT, CDR2 FYEKMQ (reference sequence). CDR3 sequence reads: CATSSPLDSYNEQFF. Here the CDR3 DNA reads TGTGCCACCAGCTCTCCCCTTGACTCATACAATGAGCAGTTCTTC.

This clonotype was detected a few times. CDR3 amino acids: CASSQRTGGYEQYF. In nucleotides, the CDR3 is TGCGCCAGCAGCCAACGGACAGGGGGCTACGAGCAGTACTTC. The chain links TRBV4-1 to TRBJ2-7; 10 bases fit TRBD1. V lost 2 bases, J lost 3 bases, and 1 base stayed unmatched. Germline V CDR1 and CDR2: MGHRA, YSYEKL. The CDR3 sequence is 14 residues long.

The genes are TRBV6-5 and TRBJ2-2; no clear D gene. In germline, CDR1 is MNHEY, CDR2 SVGAGI. V was pared by 7 bases and J by 3 bases, with 12 bases between. The CDR3 is 14 residues long. The CDR3 DNA reads as TGTGCCAGCAAACTACGACGGTACACCGGGGAGCTGTTTTTT. Translating it yields CASKLRRYTGELFF.

This clonotype appeared many times. The chain employs TRBV12-3 or TRBV12-4 and TRBJ2-1, with TRBD2 as a possible D gene (6 bases). The CDR3 is made up of 15 amino acids. Trimming took 6 bases from V and 3 from J, leaving 15 bases between them. CDR3: CASRGGVGVYNEQFF. DNA of the CDR3: TGTGCCAGCAGGGGCGGGGTGGGGGTCTACAATGAGCAGTTCTTC.

The V gene is TRBV27, the J gene TRBJ2-1; D is perhaps TRBD2 (6 bases). Germline-derived CDR1 and CDR2 are MNHEY and SMNVEV (reference sequence). The CDR3 loop spans 16 amino acids. Deletions cut 7 bases from V and 4 bases from J, with 20 bases between. CDR3 residues: CASTLLGAGLYNEQFF. CDR3 in DNA: TGTGCCAGCACCCTCCTCGGAGCGGGCCTTTACAATGAGCAGTTCTTC.

For this clonotype: Relative to the germline gene, one junction end is altered; a read error may explain this. The CDR3: CASSIPTSGTYAQYF. CDR3 DNA: TGTGCCAGCAGCATTCCGACTAGCGGGACGTACGCGCAGTACTTC. The rearrangement links TRBV7-2 to TRBJ2-7; 11 bases fit TRBD2. Germline V gene sequence: CDR1 SGHTA, CDR2 FQGNSA. This CDR3 has 15 amino acids.